A single sample is the source of the 19 T cell receptor beta chains below, sequenced in a study of pediatric ulcerative colitis. TCRdb's table, derived via immunoSEQ multiplex PCR, lists solely in-frame clones and lacks some. The sample lists about 64,000 clones, around four fifths seen once, with around 5.2% in the top ten. The sample taken for sequencing was blood. The receptors derive from a boy younger than 18 with moderate ulcerative colitis.

The chain recombines TRBV2 with TRBJ1-5, with D perhaps matching TRBD1 (6 bases). V shed 5 bases and J shed 0 bases, with 11 bases lying between them. The CDR3 runs 15 residues. The germline V gene has CDR1 SNHLY and CDR2 FYNNEI. The CDR3 sequence is CASSLDRDSNQPQHF. The CDR3 DNA follows: TGTGCCAGCAGTTTGGACAGAGATAGCAATCAGCCCCAGCATTTT.

The genes are TRBV9 and TRBJ2-2; TRBD2 is a possible D gene (5 bases). The germline V gene encodes CDR1 SGDLS and CDR2 YYNGEE. V was pared by 5 bases and J by 5 bases, with 10 bases between. This CDR3 spans 13 amino acids. The DNA of the CDR3 is TGTGCCAGCAGACTAGACGCAACCGGGGAGCTGTTTTTT. It codes for CASRLDATGELFF.

The rearrangement uses TRBV12-5 and TRBJ1-4; 10 bases fit TRBD1. CDR3 length equals 14 residues. V shed 4 bases and J 8 bases; nucleotides not matched to a gene: 4. Germline assignment: CDR1 LGHNT and CDR2 FRNRAP. CDR3 sequence: CASGSGTGEEKLFF. Written as DNA, the CDR3 is TGTGCTAGTGGTTCTGGGACAGGGGAGGAAAAACTGTTTTTT.

The rearrangement links TRBV15 to TRBJ2-6, with 7 bases fitting TRBD1. The CDR3 loop spans 17 amino acids. In germline, CDR1 is LNHNV, CDR2 YYDKDF (reference sequence). Trimming at V came to 8 bases and at J to 1 base, leaving 11 bases not matched to a gene. For the CDR3, the DNA is TGTGCCACCGAAAAAGGACAGGTGGCTTCTGGGGCCAACGTCCTGACTTTC. Translated: CATEKGQVASGANVLTF. Variable domain in full (rest from reference TRBV15 and TRBJ2-6): DAMVIQNPRYQVTQFGKPVTLSCSQTLNHNVMYWYQQKSSQAPKLLFHYYDKDFNNEADTPDNFQSRRPNTSFCFLDIRSPGLGDTAMYLCATEKGQVASGANVLTFGAGSRLTVL.

This chain uses TRBV18 with TRBJ2-7, with 9 bases fitting TRBD1. The trim removed 6 bases at V and 2 bases at J, leaving 8 bases unmatched. CDR3 length equals 15 residues. Germline lookup yields CDR1 KGHSH and CDR2 LQKENI. The CDR3 is CASSLPRQGAYEQYF. Here the CDR3 DNA reads TGTGCCAGCTCCCTCCCGCGACAGGGGGCCTACGAGCAGTACTTC. The variable domain in full, with the rest retrieved from reference TRBV18 and TRBJ2-7, is NAGVMQNPRHLVRRRGQEARLRCSPMKGHSHVYWYRQLPEEGLKFMVYLQKENIIDESGMPKERFSAEFPKEGPSILRIQQVVRGDSAAYFCASSLPRQGAYEQYFGPGTRLTVT.

Regarding this clone: The junction shows a germline mismatch at one end, possibly a read error. The V and J genes are TRBV5-1 and TRBJ2-1; 13 positions agree with TRBD2. Looked up from germline, CDR1 is SGHRS and CDR2 is YFSETQ. The CDR3 totals 16 residues. The CDR3 DNA reads TGCGCCAGCAGCCCCCGGACTAGCGGGAGCTACTATGAGCAGTTCTTC. This gives the protein CASSPRTSGSYYEQFF.

The chain couples TRBV5-1 to TRBJ2-7; D remains unclear. The V and J ends lost 0 bases and 0 bases respectively, with 10 bases between them. CDR3 size: 15 residues. Germline V CDR1 and CDR2: SGHRS, YFSETQ. CDR3 coding DNA: TGCGCCAGCAGCTTGGTAGCCAGCAGCTCCTACGAGCAGTACTTC. This translates into CASSLVASSSYEQYF.

The rearrangement uses TRBV9 and TRBJ2-1; weak D call: TRBD1 (7 bases). Deletions cut 4 bases from V and 4 bases from J, with 12 bases between. The CDR3 runs 14 residues. Per the germline V gene, CDR1 is SGDLS and CDR2 is YYNGEE. This chain's CDR3 is CASSWRDRYNEQFF. CDR3 nucleotides: TGTGCCAGCAGCTGGCGGGACAGATACAATGAGCAGTTCTTC.

The V call is TRBV7-2, the J call TRBJ2-4; D remains ambiguous. Looked up from germline, CDR1 is SGHTA and CDR2 is FQGNSA. There are 14 residues in the CDR3. V lost 6 bases to trimming and J lost 1 base, with 10 bases between them. This CDR3 reads CASRWGKAKNIQYF. CDR3 nucleotides: TGTGCCAGCAGATGGGGAAAGGCCAAAAACATTCAGTACTTC.

The chain joins TRBV18 to TRBJ2-2, with D possibly being TRBD2 (6 bases). Germline CDR1 is KGHSH and CDR2 is LQKENI. V was pared by 3 bases and J by 2 bases, with 16 bases between. This CDR3 has 17 residues. The DNA for the CDR3 is TGTGCCAGCTCACCCTGTTGCATGCGGGGCAACACCGGGGAGCTGTTTTTT. Translating gives CASSPCCMRGNTGELFF.

V is TRBV5-6 and J is TRBJ2-2; D is possibly TRBD1 or TRBD2 (5 bases each). The CDR3 contains 15 residues. V was clipped by 0 bases and J by 1 base, with 7 bases between them. Germline lookup yields CDR1 SGHDT and CDR2 YYEEEE. The CDR3 protein is CASSLGGENTGELFF. CDR3 DNA sequence: TGTGCCAGCAGCTTGGGAGGGGAGAACACCGGGGAGCTGTTTTTT.

This sequence joins TRBV13 and TRBJ2-3; unclear D gene. This CDR3 is 14 amino acids long. V gave up 2 bases and J gave up 2 bases, with 8 bases separating them. Germline loops: CDR1 PRHDT, CDR2 FYEKMQ (reference sequence). CDR3 amino acids: CASSLSEATDTQYF. The CDR3 nucleotides read TGTGCCAGCAGCTTAAGCGAGGCCACAGATACGCAGTATTTT. Supplemented by reference TRBV13 and TRBJ2-3, the full variable domain reads AAGVIQSPRHLIKEKRETATLKCYPIPRHDTVYWYQQGPGQDPQFLISFYEKMQSDKGSIPDRFSAQQFSDYHSELNMSSLELGDSALYFCASSLSEATDTQYFGPGTRLTVL.

CDR3 nucleotides: TGTGCCACCAGCAGTCAAGAGGGAGAAAAACTGTTTTTT. This gives the protein CATSSQEGEKLFF. This chain uses TRBV15 with TRBJ1-4; D remains unclear. The germline V gene has CDR1 LNHNV and CDR2 YYDKDF (reference sequence). The CDR3 is 13 residues long. V was clipped by 3 bases and J by 8 bases, with 10 bases between them.

J is TRBJ1-1 and V is TRBV7-9; no clear D. The CDR3 sequence is 15 residues long. Germline V gene lookup returns CDR1 SEHNR and CDR2 FQNEAQ (reference sequence). V shed 1 base and J shed 0 bases, with 9 bases lying between them. CDR3 region: CASSLVSGVNTEAFF. In DNA, the CDR3 is TGTGCCAGCAGCTTAGTTTCCGGGGTGAACACTGAAGCTTTCTTT. Based on the CDR3 plus reference TRBV7-9 and TRBJ1-1, the full variable domain is DTGVSQNPRHKITKRGQNVTFRCDPISEHNRLYWYRQTLGQGPEFLTYFQNEAQLEKSRLLSDRFSAERPKGSFSTLEIQRTEQGDSAMYLCASSLVSGVNTEAFFGQGTRLTVV.

Worth noting for this clone: This may stem from a read error, because a much larger clone lies one nucleotide away. Here the CDR3 DNA reads TGTGCCATCAGTGAGACAGCGAACACTGAAGCTTTCTTT. Translating it yields CAISETANTEAFF. The V gene is TRBV10-3, the J gene TRBJ1-1; D is unresolved. The V end lost 2 bases, the J end lost 1 base, and 5 bases lay between the germline ends. This CDR3 contains 13 residues. Germline V gives CDR1 ENHRY, CDR2 SYGVKD.

The CDR3 sequence: CASSAGLAGGSVETQYF. The CDR3 DNA reads as TGTGCCAGCAGCGCGGGACTAGCGGGGGGATCGGTTGAGACCCAGTACTTC. J is TRBJ2-5 and V is TRBV5-4; 15 nucleotides align to TRBD2. Germline CDR1 SGHNT, CDR2 YYREEE (reference sequence). V was clipped by 4 bases and J by 5 bases; unmatched bases: 9. This CDR3 spans 17 amino acids.

The V gene is TRBV29-1, the J gene TRBJ2-7; 9 bases align to TRBD2. Germline V gene lookup returns CDR1 SQVTM and CDR2 ANQGSEA. CDR3 length equals 14 residues. J lost 6 bases, V lost 7 bases, and 13 bases had no gene match. CDR3 DNA sequence: TGCAGCGCTGGGGATAGCGGGAGCCTTAGCGAGCAGTACTTC. Its translation is CSAGDSGSLSEQYF.

This clone was picked up a small number of times. This chain's CDR3 is CASSQAGMNTEAFF. For the CDR3, the DNA is TGTGCCAGCAGCCAAGCAGGCATGAACACTGAAGCTTTCTTT. The chain is built from TRBV7-9 and TRBJ1-1; D call uncertain. The CDR3 is 14 residues long. Trimming stripped 5 bases from V and 0 bases from J, with 10 bases between. Germline values: CDR1 SEHNR, CDR2 FQNEAQ (reference sequence).

This sequence joins TRBV5-1 and TRBJ1-1; D is uncertain. Germline CDR1 reads SGHRS; CDR2 reads YFSETQ. The CDR3 contains 15 residues. Trimming left V 4 bases short and J 6 bases short, with 19 bases between. CDR3 in amino acids: CASSEDTSGRAEAFF. As DNA, the CDR3 is TGCGCCAGCAGCGAAGACACTTCGGGTAGGGCTGAAGCTTTCTTT.